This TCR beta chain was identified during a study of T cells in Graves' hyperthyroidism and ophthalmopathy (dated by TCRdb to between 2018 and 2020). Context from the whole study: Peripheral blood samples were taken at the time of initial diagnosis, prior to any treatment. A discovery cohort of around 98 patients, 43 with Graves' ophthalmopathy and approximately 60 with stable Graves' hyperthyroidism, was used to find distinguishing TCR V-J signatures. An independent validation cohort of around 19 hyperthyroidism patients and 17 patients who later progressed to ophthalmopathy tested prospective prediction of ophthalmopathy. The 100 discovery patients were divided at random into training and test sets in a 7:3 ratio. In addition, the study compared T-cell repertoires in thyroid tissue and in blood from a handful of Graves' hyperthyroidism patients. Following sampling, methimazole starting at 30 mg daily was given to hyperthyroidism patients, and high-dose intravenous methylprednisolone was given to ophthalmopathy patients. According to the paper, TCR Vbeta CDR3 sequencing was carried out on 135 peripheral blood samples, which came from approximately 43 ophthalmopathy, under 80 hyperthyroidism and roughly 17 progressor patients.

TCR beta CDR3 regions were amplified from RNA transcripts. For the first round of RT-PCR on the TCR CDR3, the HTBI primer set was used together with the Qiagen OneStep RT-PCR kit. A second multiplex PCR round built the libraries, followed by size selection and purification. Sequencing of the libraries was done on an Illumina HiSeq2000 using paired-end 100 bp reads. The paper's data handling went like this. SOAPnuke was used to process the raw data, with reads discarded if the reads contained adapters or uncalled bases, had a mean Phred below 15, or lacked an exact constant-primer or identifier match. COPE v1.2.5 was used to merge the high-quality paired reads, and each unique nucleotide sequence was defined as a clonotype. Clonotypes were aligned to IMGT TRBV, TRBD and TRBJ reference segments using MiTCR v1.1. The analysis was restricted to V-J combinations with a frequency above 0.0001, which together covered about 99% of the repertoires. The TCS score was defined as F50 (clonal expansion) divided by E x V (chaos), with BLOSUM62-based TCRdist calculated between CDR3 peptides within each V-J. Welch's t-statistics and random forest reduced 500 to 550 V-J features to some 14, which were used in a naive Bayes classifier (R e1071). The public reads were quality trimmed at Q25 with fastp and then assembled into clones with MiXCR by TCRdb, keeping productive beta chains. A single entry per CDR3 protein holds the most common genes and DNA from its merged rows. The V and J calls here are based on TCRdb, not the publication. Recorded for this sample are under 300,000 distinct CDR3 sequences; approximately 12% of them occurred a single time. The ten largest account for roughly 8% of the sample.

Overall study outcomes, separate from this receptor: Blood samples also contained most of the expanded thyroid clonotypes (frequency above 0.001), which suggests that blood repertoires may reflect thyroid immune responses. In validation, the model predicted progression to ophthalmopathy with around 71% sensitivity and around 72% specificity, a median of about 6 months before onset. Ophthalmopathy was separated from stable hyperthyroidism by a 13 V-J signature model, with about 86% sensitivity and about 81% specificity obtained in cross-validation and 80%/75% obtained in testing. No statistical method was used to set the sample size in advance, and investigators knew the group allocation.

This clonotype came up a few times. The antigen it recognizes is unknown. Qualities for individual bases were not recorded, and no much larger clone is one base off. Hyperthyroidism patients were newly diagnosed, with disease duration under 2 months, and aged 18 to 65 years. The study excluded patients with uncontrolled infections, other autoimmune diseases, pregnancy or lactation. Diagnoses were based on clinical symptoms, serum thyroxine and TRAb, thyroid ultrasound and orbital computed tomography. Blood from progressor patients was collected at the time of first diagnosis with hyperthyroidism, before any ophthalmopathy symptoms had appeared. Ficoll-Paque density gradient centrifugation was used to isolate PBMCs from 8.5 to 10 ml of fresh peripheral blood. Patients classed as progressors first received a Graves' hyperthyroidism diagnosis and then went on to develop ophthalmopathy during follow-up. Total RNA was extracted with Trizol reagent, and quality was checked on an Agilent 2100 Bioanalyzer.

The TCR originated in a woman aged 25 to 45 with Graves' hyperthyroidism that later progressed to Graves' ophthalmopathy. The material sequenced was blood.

The DNA sequence is as follows: TGCGCCAGCAGTCGGCCGGGACTAGAAGGGTTGTCGACCCAGTACTTC. Translation gives CASSRPGLEGLSTQYF. The sequence links TRBV5-1 to TRBJ2-5; TRBD2 fits 8 bases in the junction. According to the germline V gene, CDR1 reads SGHRS and CDR2 reads YFSETQ. The CDR3, cysteine through phenylalanine, is 16 amino acids long. Just the 48-base CDR3 DNA is kept, in frame starting at base 1. Relative to germline, V is missing 5 bases and J is missing 7 bases, with 16 bases of the junction outside any gene match.